This T cell receptor (beta chain) was profiled in a study of shared clonotypes between healthy human individuals. Study-level findings and limits: Only blood was sampled; tissue repertoires likely differ.

The V segment lost 3 bases and the J segment 7 bases; nucleotides outside the gene matches: 5. Per the germline V gene, CDR1 is WNHNN and CDR2 is SYGVQD (reference sequence). The CDR3 is made up of 15 amino acids. CD8 cells classed as naive were CD45RO-negative and positively selected for CCR7, excluding terminally differentiated effector memory CD45RA+ cells. All donors were healthy HIV-negative adults lacking recent acute infections or vaccinations. As originally analysed: Filtering differed, since immunoSEQ gave only junction sequences and no quality scores. Sequencing was performed with immunoSEQ multiplex PCR; in TCRdb, only in-frame clones are kept and a portion is missing. The V and J calls and clone size come from that table; D and trimming were worked out from the DNA. The table shows 1.5 million to 2.5 million clones, with just under 95% occurring only once. Concerning this clone: Its matching antigen is unknown.

The TCR sequence derives from a man younger than 35 in good health. The material sequenced was naive CD8+ T cells sorted from blood. This sequence joins TRBV10-1 and TRBJ2-1; 11 bases map to TRBD2. CDR3 nucleotides: TGCGCCAGCAGTGAACTAGCGGGAGTGCGAAATGAGCAGTTCTTC. Amino acids: CASSELAGVRNEQFF.